Below are 12 T cell receptor beta chains sequenced from a single sample in a study of blood T cell repertoires in COVID-19. Sequenced by immunoSEQ multiplex PCR; TCRdb stores in-frame clones only, minus some. There are 300,000 or so clones in the sample; roughly 86% occur only once, and around 1.7% lies in the top ten. The material sequenced was peripheral blood. These receptor sequences come from a woman aged 45 to 65 with acute or convalescent COVID-19.

The V call is TRBV19, the J call TRBJ2-5; perhaps TRBD1 as D (6 bases). The CDR3 spans 16 residues. Germline V CDR1 and CDR2: LNHDA, SQIVND (reference sequence). Trimming cost V 3 bases and J 0 bases, with 14 bases left between them. The CDR3 nucleotides read TGTGCCAGTAGTATCAGGGGCCAAGAAAACCAAGAGACCCAGTACTTC. Its translation: CASSIRGQENQETQYF.

The chain combines TRBV18 with TRBJ1-6; 10 positions match TRBD1. Germline lookup yields CDR1 KGHSH and CDR2 LQKENI. V gave up 5 bases and J gave up 9 bases; unmatched junction bases: 7. The CDR3 consists of 15 residues. The CDR3: CASSGGGTGVSPLHF. CDR3 nucleotides: TGTGCCAGCTCAGGCGGAGGGACAGGGGTTTCACCCCTCCACTTT.

The gene calls are TRBV3-1 (or the pseudogene TRBV3-2) and TRBJ2-1; 7 bases line up with TRBD2. In germline, CDR1 is LGHDT, CDR2 YNNKEL (reference sequence). Trimming at V came to 4 bases and at J to 4 bases, leaving 7 bases not matched to a gene. The CDR3 runs 15 residues. CDR3 in amino acids: CASSPYGRWYNEQFF. The CDR3 nucleotides are TGTGCCAGCAGCCCCTACGGGAGGTGGTACAATGAGCAGTTCTTC.

J is TRBJ2-1 and V is TRBV3-1 (or the pseudogene TRBV3-2); 9 nucleotides align to TRBD2. CDR1 and CDR2 from the germline V gene are LGHDT and YNNKEL (reference sequence). This CDR3 has 14 residues. Trimming at V came to 4 bases and at J to 8 bases, leaving 6 bases not matched to a gene. CDR3 coding DNA: TGTGCCAGCAGCCCTAGCGGGAAGGTGGATGAGCAGTTCTTC. Its translation is CASSPSGKVDEQFF.

V gene TRBV6-5 combines with J gene TRBJ2-1, with 11 positions matching TRBD2. There are 15 residues in the CDR3. CDR1 and CDR2 (germline): MNHEY, SVGAGI. J lost 9 bases, V lost 0 bases, and 4 bases had no gene match. CDR3 residues: CASSYSSGRAGEQFF. Here the CDR3 DNA reads TGTGCCAGCAGTTACTCTAGCGGGAGGGCCGGTGAGCAGTTCTTC.

This chain connects TRBV24-1 to TRBJ1-2; 7 nucleotides match TRBD1. The germline gives CDR1 KGHDR, CDR2 SFDVKD. The CDR3 extends over 12 amino acids. V dropped 9 bases and J dropped 6; count of bases not matched to a gene: 6. The chain's CDR3 is CATWGQQDGYTF. The CDR3 DNA follows: TGTGCCACCTGGGGACAGCAGGATGGCTACACCTTC.

V usage is TRBV19 and J usage is TRBJ1-1, with 7 bases that match TRBD1. Germline V gene sequence: CDR1 LNHDA, CDR2 SQIVND (reference sequence). V lost 5 bases and J lost 4; bases outside the gene matches: 7. The CDR3 spans 14 residues. This chain's CDR3 is CASSPPGGGTEAFF. The CDR3 DNA sequence: TGTGCCAGTAGTCCCCCAGGGGGTGGCACTGAAGCTTTCTTT.

This chain links TRBV6-5 with TRBJ1-2, with TRBD1 matching over 8 bases. The CDR3 has 14 residues. Germline CDR1 reads MNHEY; CDR2 reads SVGAGI. V gave up 7 bases and J gave up 4 bases; unmatched junction bases: 8. This CDR3 is CASNAGGAGYGYTF. The CDR3 DNA reads as TGTGCCAGCAACGCAGGGGGCGCCGGCTATGGCTACACCTTC.

V gene TRBV4-2 combines with J gene TRBJ2-1, with 7 bases that match TRBD2. V lost 0 bases, J lost 7 bases, and 12 bases stayed unmatched. The CDR3 loop spans 17 amino acids. From germline, CDR1 is LGHNA and CDR2 YNFKEQ. The CDR3 loop reads CASSQDFVIREVNEQFF. CDR3 sequence (DNA): TGTGCCAGCAGCCAAGATTTTGTGATCCGGGAGGTAAATGAGCAGTTCTTC.

The chain couples TRBV28 to TRBJ2-5; D is perhaps TRBD2 (6 bases). This CDR3 comprises 14 residues. V was clipped by 6 bases and J by 3 bases, with 14 bases between them. Germline V gives CDR1 MDHEN, CDR2 SYDVKM. In DNA, the CDR3 is TGTGCCAGCAGCCCAGCGGGTCCCGAAGAGACCCAGTACTTC. It encodes CASSPAGPEETQYF.

The chain combines TRBV7-6 with TRBJ1-4; 7 bases are shared with TRBD1. This CDR3 region has 13 residues. Per the germline V gene, CDR1 is SGHVS and CDR2 is FNYEAQ. V lost 3 bases, J lost 6 bases, and 1 base stayed unmatched. CDR3 sequence: CASSLGQHEKLFF. CDR3 in DNA: TGTGCCAGCAGCTTGGGACAGCATGAAAAACTGTTTTTT.

A single count supports this clone. This sequence joins TRBV7-3 and TRBJ2-1, with 7 bases aligning to TRBD2. CDR1 SGHTA and CDR2 FQGTGA come from the germline V gene. CDR3 size: 14 residues. The V and J ends lost 3 bases and 4 bases, in that order; junction bases with no gene match: 3. CDR3 nucleotides: TGTGCCAGCAGCTTGGGCGGGGGTTACAATGAGCAGTTCTTC. Its translation is CASSLGGGYNEQFF.